This is a list of T cell receptor beta chains from one sample in a study of beta chain features in type 1 diabetes. The protocol was immunoSEQ multiplex PCR, while the TCRdb copy is restricted to in-frame clones and leaves out a portion. This sample has about 660,000 clones, with about 14% found just once. Sequenced sample: naive CD4+ T cells from blood. These receptors all come from a man aged 18 to 30 with type 1 diabetes. The CDR3 runs from the conserved cysteine through the conserved F or W. The D gene is left open where the match is weak. For some rows the clone size is stated as once, few or many, or as a class when expanded; others skip it.

>TRBJ2-5|TRBV6-6|NA|NA
TGTGCCAGCAGTTACGCCGATGAGACCCAGTACTTC
CASSYADETQYF
>TRBJ2-3|TRBV5-8|NA|NA
TGTGCCAGCAGGAGGGATACAGATACGCAGTATTTT
CASRRDTDTQYF
>TRBJ1-1|TRBV7-3|TRBD1|NA
TGTGCCAGCAGCACAGGACAGGGACTAAAAGCTTTCTTT
CASSTGQGLKAFF
>TRBJ2-1|TRBV6-5|TRBD1|NA
TGTGCCACCGGGGGGACAGGGGCCTCCAATGAGCAGTTCTTC
CATGGTGASNEQFF
>TRBJ1-2|TRBV6-5|TRBD1|NA
TGTGCCAGCAGCCGCCAGACAGGGCTCTATGGCTACACCTTC
CASSRQTGLYGYTF
>TRBJ1-4|TRBV28|NA|few
TGTGCCAGCACGCGAACAACAGGTCCGGGGGAAAAACTGTTTTTT
CASTRTTGPGEKLFF
>TRBJ2-7|TRBV5-8|TRBD2|NA
TGTGCCAGCAGCAGGACTAGCGGGACCTACGAGCAGTACTTC
CASSRTSGTYEQYF
>TRBJ1-2|TRBV7-9|TRBD1|few
TGTGCCAGCAGCTTAACGGGACAGGATCCCTCCAACTATGGCTACACCTTC
CASSLTGQDPSNYGYTF
>TRBJ1-4|TRBV10-3|NA|few
TGTGCCATCAGTGACCCCGGCCGGGACCGAACAACTAATGAAAAACTGTTTTTT
CAISDPGRDRTTNEKLFF
>TRBJ2-7|TRBV6-5|TRBD1|NA
TGTGCCAGCAGTTACTCTGCACCAGACAGGGGCGGCGAGCAGTACTTC
CASSYSAPDRGGEQYF
>TRBJ2-7|TRBV18|NA|NA
TGTGCCAGCTCACCGGACAGCGGACATCGCCGCTCCTACGAGCAGTACTTC
CASSPDSGHRRSYEQYF
>TRBJ1-2|TRBV5-4|TRBD1|few
TGTGCCAGCAGCCTGACAGGGGGCGCTTGGGGCTACACCTTC
CASSLTGGAWGYTF
>TRBJ1-5|TRBV29-1|NA|NA
TGCAGCGTTGGACAGACTAATCAGCCCCAGCATTTT
CSVGQTNQPQHF
>TRBJ2-1|TRBV5-1|TRBD1|few
TGCGCCAGCAGACATGACAGGGGGGTTTACAATGAGCAGTTCTTC
CASRHDRGVYNEQFF
>TRBJ2-2|TRBV30|TRBD1|NA
TGTGCCTGGACCGCCGGGACAGGGAACACCGGGGAGCTGTTTTTT
CAWTAGTGNTGELFF
>TRBJ2-7|TRBV9|NA|NA
TGTGCCAGCAGCGTTAGTCAGGGTAGCTACGAGCAGTACTTC
CASSVSQGSYEQYF
>TRBJ2-5|TRBV27|TRBD2|NA
TGTGCCAGCAGTTCCTTAGCGGGAGGCCAGGGAGAGACCCAGTACTTC
CASSSLAGGQGETQYF
>TRBJ2-1|TRBV7-2|NA|NA
TGTGCCAGCAGCTTAGCGTTCTCTAGCTCCTACAATGAGCAGTTCTTC
CASSLAFSSSYNEQFF
>TRBJ1-1|TRBV18|NA|few
TGTGCCAGCTCACCTGTTACCGGTGAAGCTTTCTTT
CASSPVTGEAFF
>TRBJ2-7|TRBV4-3|TRBD1|NA
TGCGCCAGCAGCCAGGAGGGGACAGGGTACTACGAGCAGTACTTC
CASSQEGTGYYEQYF
>TRBJ1-3|TRBV7-9|NA|NA
TGTGCCAGCAGCCGCGGGGAAGGGAACACCATATATTTT
CASSRGEGNTIYF
>TRBJ2-7|TRBV30|NA|NA
TGTGCCTGGAGTGTAGCAGGGTCCTACGAGCAGTACTTC
CAWSVAGSYEQYF
>TRBJ2-1|TRBV19|NA|few
TGTGCCAGTAGTCCCGACAGGAAGGCCTACAATGAGCAGTTCTTC
CASSPDRKAYNEQFF
>TRBJ2-1|TRBV7-2|NA|NA
TGTGCCAGCAGCTTAGATCGCATCACGAACTGGATCAATGAGCAGTTCTTC
CASSLDRITNWINEQFF
>TRBJ2-7|TRBV5-1|NA|few
TGCGCCAGCAGCTTGGGGGGCCGACTGATCTACGAGCAGTACTTC
CASSLGGRLIYEQYF
>TRBJ1-2|TRBV6-1|TRBD1|few
TGTGCCAGCAGTGCCTTGGACAGGAAAGGTCGGGGCTACACCTTC
CASSALDRKGRGYTF
>TRBJ1-5|TRBV19|NA|few
TGTGCCAGTAGTATACCGATTTGGGCCAGGAGCATAAAGACTCAGCCCCAGCATTTT
CASSIPIWARSIKTQPQHF
>TRBJ2-3|TRBV7-2|TRBD1|once
TGTGCCAGCAGCTACCGTCGTACAGGGGGTACTAGCACAGATACGCAGTATTTT
CASSYRRTGGTSTDTQYF
>TRBJ2-6|TRBV5-1|NA|NA
TGCGCCAGCGGAGGGGCCGCTGGGGCCAACGTCCTGACTTTC
CASGGAAGANVLTF
>TRBJ1-2|TRBV27|TRBD1|few
TGTGCCAGCAGTAAGACAGGGACCAAGACGGCTTATGGCTACACCTTC
CASSKTGTKTAYGYTF
>TRBJ1-5|TRBV30|NA|NA
TGTGCCTGGAGTGCCCAGACCTCCACAATCCAGCATTTT
CAWSAQTSTIQHF
>TRBJ1-2|TRBV2|NA|few
TGTGCCAGCAGTGACAGGGAGTATGGCTACACCTTC
CASSDREYGYTF
>TRBJ2-1|TRBV5-1|TRBD1|few
TGCGCCAGCAGCTCTGTGGCATCGGGACAGAATTACAATGAGCAGTTCTTC
CASSSVASGQNYNEQFF
>TRBJ2-6|TRBV7-6|TRBD1|NA
TGTGCCAGCAGCCTAGAACGGACAGGGTCTGGGGCCAACGTCCTGACTTTC
CASSLERTGSGANVLTF
>TRBJ2-3|TRBV9|TRBD2|NA
TGTGCCAGCAGCCCGAACTATAGCGGGGGGAAGTCAGATACGCAGTATTTT
CASSPNYSGGKSDTQYF